This T cell receptor (beta chain) was found in a study of Tregs in tolerant kidney transplant recipients. CDR3 size: 13 residues. The germline gives CDR1 SNHLY, CDR2 FYNNEI. The trim removed 6 bases at V and 4 bases at J, leaving 5 bases unmatched. Generated by immunoSEQ multiplex PCR, the TCRdb table keeps only in-frame clones and is missing some. Recorded here are roughly 53,000 clones; the top ten clones represent 0.83%. On this clone itself: The CDR3 end falls 3 residues outside the read, so it is completed with the germline J gene.

The rearrangement links TRBV2 to TRBJ1-2; TRBD1 aligns across 7 bases. The TCR originated in a human donor who received a combined kidney and bone marrow transplant. Material: CD4+ T cells from blood, obtained before the transplant. The CDR3 bases that were read are TGTGCCAGCAGGGAGGGGGCTGGCTATGGC. Encoded protein: CASREGAGYG. The full-length CDR3 reads as CASREGAGYGYTF. The whole variable domain, filled in from reference TRBV2 and TRBJ1-2, reads EPEVTQTPSHQVTQMGQEVILRCVPISNHLYFYWYRQILGQKVEFLVSFYNNEISEKSEIFDDQFSVERPDGSNFTLKIRSTKLEDSAMYFCASREGAGYGYTFGSGTRLTVV.